This is a list of T cell receptor beta chains from one sample in a study of blood T cell repertoires in COVID-19. Some clones are missing from TCRdb's copy, which holds only in-frame ones; the method was immunoSEQ multiplex PCR. The sample shows 140,000 to 150,000 clones, 88% of them seen only once. Sequenced sample: peripheral blood. The receptors here all came from a human donor in a cohort sampled during active COVID-19. The CDR3 runs from the conserved cysteine through the conserved F or W. A D gene is named only where the DNA matches it firmly. The listing skips clone size in some rows; elsewhere it reads once, few, many or a size class.

clone size,J gene,D gene,V gene,CDR3 DNA,CDR3 protein
-,TRBJ2-7,-,TRBV4-1,TGCGCCAGCAGCCAAGATCCTGTGACAAACTCTTACGAGCAGTACTTC,CASSQDPVTNSYEQYF
-,TRBJ1-1,-,TRBV19,TGTGCCAGTAAGAGACTCACCCCGAACACTGAAGCTTTCTTT,CASKRLTPNTEAFF
-,TRBJ2-7,TRBD1,TRBV5-1,TGCGCCAGCAGCTTGACTTACAGGGGTCCCTCCTACGAGCAGTACTTC,CASSLTYRGPSYEQYF
-,TRBJ2-5,TRBD2,TRBV7-2,TGTGCCAGCAGAAGAACTAGCGGGGTCCAAGAGACCCAGTACTTC,CASRRTSGVQETQYF
-,TRBJ2-7,TRBD2,TRBV19,TGTGCCAGTAGTCGATCTAGCGGGAGGGCCTACGAGCAGTACTTC,CASSRSSGRAYEQYF
once,TRBJ2-1,TRBD2,TRBV2,TGTGCCAGCGTCAAAGCGGGGGGGCTCAATGAGCAGTTCTTC,CASVKAGGLNEQFF
-,TRBJ2-3,TRBD2,TRBV3-1/TRBV3-2,TGTGCCAGCAGCCAACGGGGAGGGGTGAGGGGTACGCAGTATTTT,CASSQRGGVRGTQYF
-,TRBJ1-2,-,TRBV4-3,TGCGCCAGCAGCCAAGATTACCCTCCCCAGGGCGGTTTCGACTATGGCTACACCTTC,CASSQDYPPQGGFDYGYTF
-,TRBJ2-5,TRBD1,TRBV30,TGTGCCTGGAGAACAGGGGGCGTTGAGACCCAGTACTTC,CAWRTGGVETQYF
-,TRBJ1-2,-,TRBV7-9,TGTGCCAGCAGCTTGCTCCCCGGGACAAGAAACTCTGGCTACACCTTC,CASSLLPGTRNSGYTF
-,TRBJ2-1,TRBD2,TRBV7-9,TGTGCCAGCAGCTTATTGCCGGGAGGGTACAATGAGCAGTTCTTC,CASSLLPGGYNEQFF
-,TRBJ1-3,-,TRBV5-1,TGCGCCAGCAGGGAGAACTCTGGAAACACCATATATTTT,CASRENSGNTIYF
-,TRBJ2-2,TRBD2,TRBV5-1,TGCGCCAGCAGCACCCCCGGGCGGGAGGCGGACACCGGGGAGCTGTTTTTT,CASSTPGREADTGELFF
few,TRBJ2-7,TRBD1,TRBV30,TGTGCCTGGGCGACAGGGGGCTCCTACGAGCAGTACTTC,CAWATGGSYEQYF
-,TRBJ1-1,TRBD1,TRBV5-6,TGTGCCAGCAGGACGACAGGGGTAGACACTGAAGCTTTCTTT,CASRTTGVDTEAFF
-,TRBJ2-1,TRBD1,TRBV5-5,TGTGCCAGCAGCTTGGGAGGGGGCAAGTACAATGAGCAGTTCTTC,CASSLGGGKYNEQFF
few,TRBJ1-6,-,TRBV19,TGTGCCAGTAGTCCCAGGGTGGGCGTCGGAAATTCACCCCTCCACTTT,CASSPRVGVGNSPLHF
once,TRBJ1-6,TRBD1,TRBV4-2,TGTGCCAGCAGCCAAGGCCAAACAGGGGACAATTCACCCCTCCACTTT,CASSQGQTGDNSPLHF
-,TRBJ1-1,-,TRBV28,TGTGCCAGCAGTTTAGACGCGGGGGCGAACACTGAAGCTTTCTTT,CASSLDAGANTEAFF
-,TRBJ2-2,-,TRBV9,TGTGCCAGCAGCGTAGCGGTAGGGGCCACCGGGGAGCTGTTTTTT,CASSVAVGATGELFF
-,TRBJ2-1,-,TRBV4-3,TGCGCCAGCAGCCAACGTCTCTATTTTCGGACGGGGGCCTACAATGAGCAGTTCTTC,CASSQRLYFRTGAYNEQFF
-,TRBJ2-7,TRBD2,TRBV7-6,TGTGCCAGCAGCTTCGCTAGCGGGAGGGCCTACGAGCAGTACTTC,CASSFASGRAYEQYF
-,TRBJ1-1,TRBD1,TRBV4-2,TGTGCCAGCAGCCTTCCGGGACAGGGTACTGAAGCTTTCTTT,CASSLPGQGTEAFF
few,TRBJ1-5,-,TRBV4-2,TGTGCCAGCAGCCAAGCCCCTGGGGGCCATCAGCCCCAGCATTTT,CASSQAPGGHQPQHF
-,TRBJ1-3,-,TRBV7-3,TGTGCCAGCAGCAGCCAACCAAGAGGCCTAGGAAACACCATATATTTT,CASSSQPRGLGNTIYF
once,TRBJ2-7,-,TRBV11-2,TGTGCCAGCAGCTTAGATTACAGCTCCGAGCAGTACTTC,CASSLDYSSEQYF
-,TRBJ2-1,-,TRBV2,TGTGCCAGCAGTGAAAGGCTGGGCCGAACTAGGAATGAGCAGTTCTTC,CASSERLGRTRNEQFF
-,TRBJ1-2,TRBD1,TRBV18,TGTGCCAGCTCACCACTCCCGGGACAGGGGACCTCCAAAGCTAACTATGGCTACACCTTC,CASSPLPGQGTSKANYGYTF
-,TRBJ2-5,-,TRBV12-5,TGTGCTAGTTCCGTGGGGACTGGACAAGAGACCCAGTACTTC,CASSVGTGQETQYF
-,TRBJ2-3,-,TRBV6-5,TGTGCCAGCAGTAAAAATAGCGTGAGCACAGATACGCAGTATTTT,CASSKNSVSTDTQYF
-,TRBJ1-1,-,TRBV11-3,TGTGCCAGCAGCTCCTCCTTGGGGGGGCAGGGAAGTACTGAAGCTTTCTTT,CASSSSLGGQGSTEAFF
-,TRBJ2-3,TRBD2,TRBV19,TGTGCCAGTAGTCCGAGACTAGCGGGAGACGCAGATACGCAGTATTTT,CASSPRLAGDADTQYF
-,TRBJ1-5,-,TRBV7-9,TGTGCCAGCAGCCGTAGCGGCCAGGGAGTCAGCAATCAGCCCCAGCATTTT,CASSRSGQGVSNQPQHF
-,TRBJ1-1,TRBD1,TRBV19,TGTGCCAGTAGTACGACAGGGGAGACTGAAGCTTTCTTT,CASSTTGETEAFF
-,TRBJ1-2,TRBD1,TRBV4-3,TGCGCCAGCAGCCCATCCGGGACAGGGGGTGGCTACACCTTC,CASSPSGTGGGYTF
-,TRBJ1-5,-,TRBV2,TGTGCCAGCAGTGAACGTGGCATCCCTCAGCCCCAGCATTTT,CASSERGIPQPQHF
-,TRBJ1-1,-,TRBV4-1,TGCGCCAGCAGCCAAAACCCGACTCCTTGGACTGAAGCTTTCTTT,CASSQNPTPWTEAFF
-,TRBJ1-4,-,TRBV10-2,TGCGCCAGCAGTGTCGGCCCGGCGGTCTTTAATGAAAAACTGTTTTTT,CASSVGPAVFNEKLFF
-,TRBJ1-2,-,TRBV29-1,TGCAGCGGGGGCGCTGACTATGGCTACACCTTC,CSGGADYGYTF
-,TRBJ2-7,TRBD1,TRBV19,TGTGCCAGTAGTATTGGGACAGGGAACGAGCAGTACTTC,CASSIGTGNEQYF
-,TRBJ1-1,TRBD1,TRBV5-6,TGTGCCAGCACCCCGCCGGGAGACAGGGCCTACACTGAAGCTTTCTTT,CASTPPGDRAYTEAFF